These 16 T cell receptor beta chains were all obtained from the same sample, sequenced in a study of T cells in Graves' hyperthyroidism and ophthalmopathy. Authors of the study amplified TCR beta CDR3 regions from RNA transcripts. Using the HTBI primer set, a first-round RT-PCR was run on the TCR CDR3. Via MiXCR, TCRdb re-called the multiplex PCR reads, giving one row per CDR3 protein. The profile shows hundreds of thousands of distinct CDR3 sequences, about 43% of them singletons. Material for sequencing was peripheral blood or thyroid tissue (not recorded which). These receptor sequences come from a woman younger than 35 with Graves' hyperthyroidism.

This clonotype has a handful of counts. J is TRBJ2-2 and V is TRBV19, with 8 positions matching TRBD1. The V gene's germline CDR1 is LNHDA and CDR2 SQIVND (reference sequence). The CDR3 contains 15 residues. J gave up 5 bases and V 4 bases, and 6 bases lay outside the gene matches. The CDR3 DNA reads TGTGCCAGTAGTAGGCAGGGGGCTTGGACCGGGGAGCTGTTTTTT. Protein: CASSRQGAWTGELFF.

Many counts were recorded for this clonotype. The chain employs TRBV10-3 and TRBJ1-1; TRBD1 matches at 12 bases. Trimming cost V 3 bases and J 2 bases; bases outside gene matches: 7. Germline assignment: CDR1 ENHRY and CDR2 SYGVKD. CDR3 size: 17 residues. CDR3 DNA sequence: TGTGCCATCAGTGACACCGGGACAGGGGGCGGCAACACTGAAGCTTTCTTT. The encoded protein is CAISDTGTGGGNTEAFF.

This clonotype was detected only a few times. The J gene is TRBJ1-1, the V gene TRBV29-1, with D tentatively TRBD1 (6 bases). V gave up 6 bases and J gave up 5 bases, with 19 bases separating them. CDR1 and CDR2 from the germline V gene are SQVTM and ANQGSEA. The length of the CDR3 is 14 residues. The CDR3 nucleotides are TGCAGCGTACCCGGGGGAGGGAGGGGGACTGAAGCTTTCTTT. Its protein product is CSVPGGGRGTEAFF.

This chain uses TRBV10-3 with TRBJ2-7; D is possibly TRBD2 (5 bases). This CDR3 has 16 amino acids. Trimming pared 4 bases from V and 7 bases from J, leaving 23 bases between. Germline loops: CDR1 ENHRY, CDR2 SYGVKD. Written as DNA, the CDR3 is TGTGCCATCAGTGGAAACCAGCCCGGGCGGGTGGGGGAGCAGTACTTC. This translates into CAISGNQPGRVGEQYF.

This clonotype was seen ten or more times. In DNA, the CDR3 is TGTGCCAGCAGCTTAGAGGCAGAGGGGGATGGCTACACCTTC. It codes for CASSLEAEGDGYTF. This chain links TRBV7-9 with TRBJ1-2, with D possibly being TRBD1 (6 bases). This CDR3 contains 14 residues. Germline assignment: CDR1 SEHNR and CDR2 FQNEAQ (reference sequence). V shed 1 base and J shed 6 bases, with 12 bases lying between them. The whole variable domain, remainder taken from reference TRBV7-9 and TRBJ1-2, is DTGVSQNPRHKITKRGQNVTFRCDPISEHNRLYWYRQTLGQGPEFLTYFQNEAQLEKSRLLSDRFSAERPKGSFSTLEIQRTEQGDSAMYLCASSLEAEGDGYTFGSGTRLTVV.

Many counts were recorded for this clonotype. The chain carries TRBV2 and TRBJ1-6; D is uncertain. Between the trimmed V and J ends, which lost 3 bases and 7 bases, there was a span of 10 bases. Looked up from germline, CDR1 is SNHLY and CDR2 is FYNNEI. This CDR3 has 14 amino acids. CDR3: CASSDESNNSPLHF. Here the CDR3 DNA reads TGTGCCAGCAGTGATGAGAGCAACAATTCACCCCTCCACTTT.

The chain combines TRBV7-8 with TRBJ1-2, with a weak D call TRBD1 (6 bases). The germline V gene encodes CDR1 SGHVS and CDR2 FQNEAQ. V was shortened by 5 bases and J by 8 bases, with 18 bases between the two germline ends. There are 14 residues in the CDR3. The CDR3, as DNA: TGTGCCAGCAGCGTTACCCCTACAGGGAACGGCTACACCTTC. Its protein is CASSVTPTGNGYTF.

Concerning this clonotype: Because the CDR3 is missing its conserved closing phenylalanine or tryptophan, this is likely a read error. J is TRBJ1-6 and V is TRBV7-3; a possible D gene is TRBD1 (5 bases). Trimming cost V 2 bases and J 7 bases, with 9 bases left between them. The CDR3 extends over 14 amino acids. Per the germline V gene, CDR1 is SGHTA and CDR2 is FQGTGA. The CDR3 nucleotides read TGTGCCAGCAGCTTAGGAGACAGCAATTCACCCCTCCACCTT. Its protein product is CASSLGDSNSPLHL.

This clonotype was detected a few times. The chain employs TRBV19 and TRBJ1-6; D is uncertain. From germline, CDR1 is LNHDA and CDR2 SQIVND (reference sequence). V lost 8 bases and J lost 11, with 22 bases in between. There are 15 residues in the CDR3. The CDR3 loop reads CASGWRIEAGPPLHF. Written as DNA, the CDR3 is TGTGCCAGTGGGTGGAGGATTGAAGCCGGGCCACCCCTCCACTTT.

This rearrangement joins TRBV19 to TRBJ2-2; 7 nucleotides align to TRBD2. Germline V gene sequence: CDR1 LNHDA, CDR2 SQIVND (reference sequence). The trim removed 5 bases at V and 4 bases at J, leaving 7 bases unmatched. The CDR3 loop spans 15 amino acids. The CDR3 DNA sequence: TGTGCCAGTAGTCCAAGCGGGAAACCCACCGGGGAGCTGTTTTTT. As protein: CASSPSGKPTGELFF.

The chain joins TRBV7-2 to TRBJ2-2, with 7 bases lining up with TRBD2. Germline CDR1 is SGHTA and CDR2 is FQGNSA. The V and J ends lost 5 bases and 7 bases, in that order; junction bases with no gene match: 7. The CDR3 runs to 14 residues. CDR3 amino acids: CASSRRLAGGELFF. The DNA for the CDR3 is TGTGCCAGCAGCCGCAGACTAGCCGGCGGGGAGCTGTTTTTT.

The chain links TRBV7-2 to TRBJ1-2; the match to TRBD1 covers 7 bases. The CDR3 spans 16 residues. From germline, CDR1 is SGHTA and CDR2 FQGNSA. Trimming removed 3 bases from V and 0 bases from J; junction bases left unmatched: 7. The CDR3 sequence is CASSFKGQPTNYGYTF. CDR3 DNA: TGTGCCAGCAGCTTTAAGGGACAGCCTACTAACTATGGCTACACCTTC.

The rearrangement links TRBV29-1 to TRBJ2-7; no reliable D call. The germline V gene has CDR1 SQVTM and CDR2 ANQGSEA. The CDR3 runs to 10 residues. V was trimmed by 7 bases and J by 3 bases, leaving 7 bases between them. This CDR3 reads CSGSYYEQYF. DNA for the CDR3: TGCAGCGGGTCCTACTACGAGCAGTACTTC.

V gene TRBV9 combines with J gene TRBJ1-5, with D perhaps TRBD1 (5 bases). The CDR3 runs to 14 residues. Germline CDR1 SGDLS, CDR2 YYNGEE. Trimming pared 2 bases from V and 5 bases from J, leaving 11 bases between. The CDR3 loop reads CASSVGGGDQPQHF. CDR3 bases: TGTGCCAGCAGCGTCGGGGGGGGGGATCAGCCCCAGCATTTT.

V usage is TRBV6-1 and J usage is TRBJ2-7, with D possibly TRBD1 on 6 matching bases. This CDR3 contains 15 residues. CDR1 is MNHNS and CDR2 is SASEGT in the germline V gene. Deletions cut 6 bases from V and 0 bases from J, with 15 bases between. The CDR3 sequence is CASSKDSNPSYEQYF. Written as DNA, the CDR3 is TGTGCCAGCAGCAAGGACAGCAACCCCTCCTACGAGCAGTACTTC.

This clonotype was counted many times. The chain couples TRBV7-9 to TRBJ1-4, with D unresolved. The CDR3 contains 14 residues. Germline CDR1 SEHNR, CDR2 FQNEAQ (reference sequence). With 3 bases removed from V and 4 bases from J, the gap between germline ends came to 9 bases. The CDR3 bases are TGTGCCAGCAGCTTTGTTTCGGTTAATGAAAAACTGTTTTTT. Translating gives CASSFVSVNEKLFF.